Listed below are T cell receptor beta chains from one sample, sequenced in a study of blood T cell repertoires in COVID-19. Method: immunoSEQ multiplex PCR; TCRdb's copy keeps in-frame clones and lacks some. The data show under 250,000 clones, about 87% seen once. Sequencing used PBMCs or T cells enriched from blood (not recorded which). The receptors were gathered from a woman aged 35 to 49 who had been exposed to COVID-19. The CDR3 runs from the conserved cysteine through the conserved F or W. A D gene is named only where the DNA matches it firmly. Rows give clone size only sometimes, using once, few, many, or a class for an expanded clone.

D gene	V gene	clone size	J gene	CDR3 DNA	CDR3 protein
TRBD1	TRBV27	.	TRBJ2-2	TGTGCCAGCAGTTTTCAACAGGGGGCTGGCACCGGGGAGCTGTTTTTT	CASSFQQGAGTGELFF
TRBD2	TRBV24-1	.	TRBJ2-1	TGTGCCACCAGTGACCCTCGGCGGGGGGGATCGAATGAGCAGTTCTTC	CATSDPRRGGSNEQFF
.	TRBV9	few	TRBJ2-1	TGTGCCAGCAGCCCTCGTGGAGCGGGCTCCTACAATGAGCAGTTCTTC	CASSPRGAGSYNEQFF
.	TRBV4-1	.	TRBJ1-3	TGCGCCAGCAGCCAAGTAAACCGGGTGGCCGGAAACACCATATATTTT	CASSQVNRVAGNTIYF
TRBD1	TRBV18	.	TRBJ1-1	TGTGCCAGCTCAAGGGGGCCCACTGAAGCTTTCTTT	CASSRGPTEAFF
TRBD1	TRBV19	.	TRBJ1-5	TGTGCCAGTAGCAGTCCCCGACAGGGAGCTAGCAATCAGCCCCAGCATTTT	CASSSPRQGASNQPQHF
.	TRBV19	.	TRBJ1-5	TGTGCCAGTAGTATAGTGGGGGGGAAGGGTTTGAATCAGCCCCAGCATTTT	CASSIVGGKGLNQPQHF
.	TRBV19	.	TRBJ2-2	TGTGCCAGTAGTCCCTGGCTAGCCAACACCGGGGAGCTGTTTTTT	CASSPWLANTGELFF
.	TRBV6-5	.	TRBJ1-6	TGTGCCAGCAGTTACGGCGCAGGTTCCTCACCCCTCCACTTT	CASSYGAGSSPLHF
TRBD1	TRBV6-5	.	TRBJ2-5	TGTGCCAGCAGTTCCAGGGGGCTGGCAGAGACCCAGTACTTC	CASSSRGLAETQYF
TRBD1	TRBV3-1/TRBV3-2	.	TRBJ1-5	TGTGCCAGCAGCCCAGGGACAGGCAATCAGCCCCAGCATTTT	CASSPGTGNQPQHF
TRBD1	TRBV28	few	TRBJ1-2	TGTGCCAGCAGTTCACAGGGGGCTAACTATGGCTACACCTTC	CASSSQGANYGYTF
TRBD1	TRBV7-9	.	TRBJ1-3	TGTGCCAGCAGACCTACAGGGGCAGGAAACACCATATATTTT	CASRPTGAGNTIYF
.	TRBV5-1	.	TRBJ1-2	TGTGCCAGCAGCTTGATAGCCGCAGGGAACTATGGCTACACCTTC	CASSLIAAGNYGYTF
.	TRBV7-9	.	TRBJ1-1	TGTGCCAGCAGCTTAGAGCAGGGGACTGAAGCTTTCTTT	CASSLEQGTEAFF
.	TRBV5-1	few	TRBJ1-1	TGCGCCAGCAGCTTGACAGGGCTAAGGGACACTGAAGCTTTCTTT	CASSLTGLRDTEAFF
TRBD1	TRBV6-1	.	TRBJ1-2	TGTGCCAGCAGTGAGGGACAGGGGTTTTTCGGGATGCGTGGCTACACCTTC	CASSEGQGFFGMRGYTF
TRBD1	TRBV7-3	.	TRBJ2-3	TGTGCCAGCAGCCCACAGGGGCTTCCCACAGATACGCAGTATTTT	CASSPQGLPTDTQYF
TRBD2	TRBV18	.	TRBJ2-1	TGTGCCAGCTCACCACCGGGACTAGCGGTCAATGAGCAGTTCTTC	CASSPPGLAVNEQFF
.	TRBV18	.	TRBJ2-3	TGTGCCAGCTCACCTACGGGACTCTCCACAGATACGCAGTATTTT	CASSPTGLSTDTQYF
.	TRBV27	.	TRBJ1-1	TGTGCCAGCAGTTATCAGGTAGGCACTGAAGCTTTCTTT	CASSYQVGTEAFF
.	TRBV29-1	.	TRBJ1-1	TGCAGCGTTGCGCGGGGGTCGGGCACTGAAGCTTTCTTT	CSVARGSGTEAFF
.	TRBV28	.	TRBJ1-6	TGTGCCAGCAGTCAATCCGCGGTACTCAGTTCACCCCTCCACTTT	CASSQSAVLSSPLHF
.	TRBV9	.	TRBJ2-5	TGCGCCAGCAGCTTGGGGGCTAGCGGACGACCGGAGACCCAGTACTTC	CASSLGASGRPETQYF
TRBD1	TRBV7-3	.	TRBJ1-1	TGTGCCAGCAGCACACAGGGGGCGAACACTGAAGCTTTCTTT	CASSTQGANTEAFF
TRBD1	TRBV11-2	.	TRBJ2-3	TGTGCCAGCAGCTTAGAGGACAGGGGGCGGACAGATACGCAGTATTTT	CASSLEDRGRTDTQYF
TRBD1	TRBV5-1	.	TRBJ1-3	TGTGCCAGCAGCCTTGGGACAGCGCGAAACACCATATATTTT	CASSLGTARNTIYF
.	TRBV6-5	.	TRBJ1-1	TGTGCCAGCAGTTTGGGGCAACCCATGAACACTGAAGCTTTCTTT	CASSLGQPMNTEAFF
TRBD2	TRBV4-1	.	TRBJ2-3	TGCGCCAGCAGCCAGCCAGGACTAGCAACAGATACGCAGTATTTT	CASSQPGLATDTQYF
TRBD2	TRBV4-1	.	TRBJ2-1	TGCGCCAGCGGGTGGGCCTCGGGGGGCAATGAGCAGTTCTTC	CASGWASGGNEQFF
TRBD2	TRBV7-3	.	TRBJ2-3	TGTGCCAGCAGCCCTCGTGGACTAGCGGGAGCTGATACGCAGTATTTT	CASSPRGLAGADTQYF
TRBD1	TRBV7-2	.	TRBJ1-2	TGTGCCAGCAGCTCAACCGGGACAGGGGGGTATGGCTACACCTTC	CASSSTGTGGYGYTF
.	TRBV7-9	once	TRBJ2-5	TGTGCCAGCAGCCCGGGCGGGCGGGAAGAGACCCAGTACTTC	CASSPGGREETQYF
TRBD1	TRBV4-2	.	TRBJ1-5	TGTGCCAGCAGCCCCTGGGACAGGAGTAGCAATCAGCCCCAGCATTTT	CASSPWDRSSNQPQHF
.	TRBV5-6	.	TRBJ1-1	TGTGCCAGCAGCTTGGCTGATGGTTGGGACTTGAACACTGAAGCTTTCTTT	CASSLADGWDLNTEAFF
.	TRBV4-2	.	TRBJ1-5	TGTGCCAGCGCAGCAGGTAGCAATCAGCCCCAGCATTTT	CASAAGSNQPQHF
.	TRBV5-1	.	TRBJ2-3	TGCGCCAGCAGCTTGGCACGGGACACAGCTAGCACAGATACGCAGTATTTT	CASSLARDTASTDTQYF
.	TRBV3-1/TRBV3-2	.	TRBJ1-4	TGTGCCAGCAGCCAAGCCTATACGGCTAATGAAAAACTGTTTTTT	CASSQAYTANEKLFF
TRBD1	TRBV4-3	.	TRBJ1-4	TGCGCCAGCAGCCAAGATAATTGGGGACAGGGGCGAAGGGCAAATGAAAAACTGTTTTTT	CASSQDNWGQGRRANEKLFF
.	TRBV29-1	.	TRBJ1-1	TGCAGCGTTGGGGGGAGGCTACACACTGAAGCTTTCTTT	CSVGGRLHTEAFF
TRBD1	TRBV7-8	.	TRBJ2-5	TGTGCCAGCAGCCTCGACAGGGCTCCCCGCTTGTACCAAGAGACCCAGTACTTC	CASSLDRAPRLYQETQYF
TRBD1	TRBV25-1	.	TRBJ1-4	TGTGCCAGCAGTGCCAGGACAGGCGGAAAACTGTTTTTT	CASSARTGGKLFF
.	TRBV7-6	few	TRBJ1-1	TGTGCCAGCAGCTTACCAGGGACTGAAGCTTTCTTT	CASSLPGTEAFF
.	TRBV21-1	few	TRBJ1-4	TGTGCCAGCAGCAAACGAGGAACTGAAAAACTGTTTTTT	CASSKRGTEKLFF
TRBD1	TRBV6-5	.	TRBJ2-3	TGTGCCAGCAGACCCGGGACAGGAGGCACAGATACGCAGTATTTT	CASRPGTGGTDTQYF
.	TRBV9	.	TRBJ1-6	TGTGCCAGCACCTCAGGGGTGGGAAATTCACCCCTCCACTTT	CASTSGVGNSPLHF
.	TRBV9	.	TRBJ1-6	TGTGCCAGCAGCGTAGGGGGAGTAGGCTCACCCCTCCACTTT	CASSVGGVGSPLHF
TRBD2	TRBV9	.	TRBJ2-5	TGTGCCAGCAGCGTAGCGGGGGGGCCAGAGACCCAGTACTTC	CASSVAGGPETQYF
TRBD2	TRBV10-3	once	TRBJ2-1	TGTGCCATCAGTGAGGGGGTGCGGGAGGTACGTTACAATGAGCAGTTCTTC	CAISEGVREVRYNEQFF
TRBD1	TRBV6-5	.	TRBJ1-1	TGTGCCAGCAGACGCCCGGGACAGGGAACTGAAGCTTTCTTT	CASRRPGQGTEAFF
.	TRBV6-5	.	TRBJ1-1	TGTGCCAGCAGTCGCAGGGATAACACTGAAGCTTTCTTT	CASSRRDNTEAFF
TRBD1	TRBV7-2	.	TRBJ1-6	TGTGCCAGCAGTACCGGGACAGGGGGTTCACCCCTCCACTTT	CASSTGTGGSPLHF
.	TRBV4-3	few	TRBJ1-1	TGCGCCAGCAGCCAAGTCGTCTGGGGGAGGACTGAAGCTTTCTTT	CASSQVVWGRTEAFF
.	TRBV28	.	TRBJ1-2	TGTGCCAGTAGAGGGTTGGTGGTCTATGGCTACACCTTC	CASRGLVVYGYTF
TRBD2	TRBV5-4	.	TRBJ2-3	TGTGCCAGCAGCTTGGACCCGGGACTAGCGGGGGGGCTGGAGGATACGCAGTATTTT	CASSLDPGLAGGLEDTQYF
TRBD2	TRBV6-2/TRBV6-3	.	TRBJ2-5	TGTGCCAGCAGTTACTCGGCGGGGGGACTCCAAGAGACCCAGTACTTC	CASSYSAGGLQETQYF
.	TRBV28	few	TRBJ2-5	TGTGCCAGCAGTTTACCGCGGGGCCAAGAGACCCAGTACTTC	CASSLPRGQETQYF
.	TRBV7-6	.	TRBJ2-1	TGTGCCAGCAGCTCGAGGGCGGCAGCCACCAACAATGAGCAGTTCTTC	CASSSRAAATNNEQFF
TRBD1	TRBV5-1	.	TRBJ2-5	TGCGCCAGCAGCTTGGAGGGACAGGGGTCTCTCCAAGAGACCCAGTACTTC	CASSLEGQGSLQETQYF